Listed below are T cell receptor beta chains from one sample, sequenced in a study of cytomegalovirus exposure and HLA in healthy donors. Clones were read by immunoSEQ multiplex PCR, and TCRdb kept only the in-frame ones, dropping some. The repertoire holds 110,000 or so clones, with about 85% as singletons. The sample comprised PBMCs. The source is a woman aged 18 to 35 in good health and CMV-seronegative. CDR3s include the opening cysteine and the closing phenylalanine or tryptophan. Fields, in order: D gene, V gene, J gene, CDR3 DNA, CDR3 protein. D genes are given only for firm matches.

>NA|TRBV27|TRBJ1-6
TGTGCCAGCCGGGGGGAAAAAGCGAGGGGCGGTTATTCACCCCTCCACTTT
CASRGEKARGGYSPLHF
>NA|TRBV19|TRBJ2-3
TGTGCCAGTAGTATTTTAGGAGGGACAGATACGCAGTATTTT
CASSILGGTDTQYF
>NA|TRBV13|TRBJ2-3
TGTGCCAGCAGCCCCGAAGGGACTGCTATAACAGATACGCAGTATTTT
CASSPEGTAITDTQYF
>TRBD1|TRBV19|TRBJ2-7
TGTGCCAGTAGTTTCGGACAGGTCTACGAGCAGTACTTC
CASSFGQVYEQYF
>TRBD2|TRBV7-9|TRBJ2-3
TGTGCCAGCAGCTTATACGGGGGGGGTAGCACAGATACGCAGTATTTT
CASSLYGGGSTDTQYF
>NA|TRBV7-9|TRBJ1-4
TGTGCCAGCAGGCGACCGGGAGAAAATGAAAAACTGTTTTTT
CASRRPGENEKLFF
>NA|TRBV29-1|TRBJ2-1
TGCAGCGTTGTATCCCCGACAACCAATGAGCAGTTCTTC
CSVVSPTTNEQFF
>NA|TRBV6-1|TRBJ2-7
TGTGCCAGCAGTTTTAACTACGAGCAGTACTTC
CASSFNYEQYF
>NA|TRBV2|TRBJ1-5
TGTGCCAGTAAACGGGAGAACAATCAGCCCCAGCATTTT
CASKRENNQPQHF
>NA|TRBV11-2|TRBJ1-5
TGTGCCAGCAGCCGGCCTCGGGGGGCGAACAATCAGCCCCAGCATTTT
CASSRPRGANNQPQHF
>TRBD1|TRBV5-6|TRBJ1-2
TGTGCCAGCAGCTTGGGACAGGGGGGAGGCTACACCTTC
CASSLGQGGGYTF
>TRBD1|TRBV7-8|TRBJ2-3
TGTGCCAGCAGCTTAGCGGGGACAGAGCGGCCAGATACGCAGTATTTT
CASSLAGTERPDTQYF